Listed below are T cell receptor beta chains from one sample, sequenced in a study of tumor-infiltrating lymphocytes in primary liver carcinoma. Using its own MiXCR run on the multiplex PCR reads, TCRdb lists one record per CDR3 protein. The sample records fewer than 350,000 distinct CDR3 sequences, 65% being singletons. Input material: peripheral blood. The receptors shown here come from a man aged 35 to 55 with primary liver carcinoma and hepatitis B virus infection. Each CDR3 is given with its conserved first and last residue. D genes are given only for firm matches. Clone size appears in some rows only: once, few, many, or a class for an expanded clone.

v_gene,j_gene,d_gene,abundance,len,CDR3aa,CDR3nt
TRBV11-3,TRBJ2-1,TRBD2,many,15,CASSLAGGPPNEQFF,TGTGCCAGCAGCTTAGCGGGAGGGCCCCCCAATGAGCAGTTCTTC
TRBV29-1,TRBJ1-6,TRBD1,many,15,CSVSTGTGPSSPLHF,TGCAGCGTTTCGACCGGGACAGGGCCAAGTTCACCCCTCCACTTT
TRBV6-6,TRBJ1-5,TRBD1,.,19,CASSYLAVVGTGGSQPQHF,TGTGCCAGCAGTTACTTGGCCGTGGTTGGGACAGGGGGTAGTCAGCCCCAGCATTTT
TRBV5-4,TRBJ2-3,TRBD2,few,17,CASSPGGSGSSTDTQYF,TGTGCCAGCAGCCCGGGCGGTAGCGGGAGCTCCACAGATACGCAGTATTTT
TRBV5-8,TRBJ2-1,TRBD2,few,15,CASSSRAGPENEQFF,TGTGCCAGCAGCTCGCGAGCGGGACCGGAGAATGAGCAGTTCTTC
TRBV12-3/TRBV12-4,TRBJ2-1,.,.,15,CASRLGASSYNEQFF,TGTGCCAGCAGATTAGGGGCTAGCTCCTACAATGAGCAGTTCTTC
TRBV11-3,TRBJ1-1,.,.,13,CASSLQSFTEAFF,TGTGCCAGCAGCTTACAGTCGTTCACTGAAGCTTTCTTT
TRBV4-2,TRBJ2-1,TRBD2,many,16,CASSPRGEDSYNEQFF,TGTGCCAGCAGCCCCCGGGGGGAGGATTCCTACAATGAGCAGTTCTTC
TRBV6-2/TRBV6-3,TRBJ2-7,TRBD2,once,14,CASRLAATRYEQNF,TGTGCCAGCAGACTAGCGGCAACTCGCTACGAGCAGAATTTC
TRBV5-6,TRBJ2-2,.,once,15,CASSFRFLGAGELFF,TGTGCCAGCAGCTTCAGGTTTTTAGGCGCCGGGGAGCTGTTTTTT
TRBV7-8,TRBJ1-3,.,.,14,CASSLGQTVDTIYF,TGTGCCAGCAGCTTAGGACAGACGGTGGACACCATATATTTT
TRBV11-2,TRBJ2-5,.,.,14,CASSLELAEVTQYF,TGTGCCAGCAGCTTAGAACTTGCGGAAGTGACCCAGTACTTC
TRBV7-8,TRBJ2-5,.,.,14,CASSRGRSQETQYF,TGTGCCAGCAGCCGCGGACGGTCGCAAGAGACCCAGTACTTC
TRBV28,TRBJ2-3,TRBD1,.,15,CAGSLGTGGPDTQYF,TGTGCCGGCAGTTTGGGGACAGGGGGGCCAGATACGCAGTATTTT
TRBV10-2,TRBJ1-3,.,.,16,CASSAAAAYFGNTIYF,TGCGCCAGCAGTGCCGCGGCGGCTTACTTTGGTAACACCATATATTTT
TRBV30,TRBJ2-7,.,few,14,CAWSVKGGLDEQYF,TGTGCCTGGAGTGTAAAGGGGGGGCTAGACGAGCAGTACTTC
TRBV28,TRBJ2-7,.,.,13,CASSPLDFYEQYF,TGTGCCAGCAGTCCCCTCGACTTCTACGAGCAGTACTTC
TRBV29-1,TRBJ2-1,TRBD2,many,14,CSACDSGRGDEQFF,TGCAGCGCCTGTGATAGCGGGAGGGGTGATGAGCAGTTCTTC
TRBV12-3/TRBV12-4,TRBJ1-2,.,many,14,CASTPGGEDYGYTF,TGTGCCAGCACCCCGGGGGGCGAGGACTATGGCTACACCTTC
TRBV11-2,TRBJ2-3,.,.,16,CASITMRTDMSGTQYF,TGTGCCAGCATCACGATGCGGACGGATATGTCAGGTACGCAGTATTTT
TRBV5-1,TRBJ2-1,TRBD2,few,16,CASSPSAGGPDNEQFF,TGCGCCAGCAGCCCGTCAGCGGGAGGGCCTGACAATGAGCAGTTCTTC
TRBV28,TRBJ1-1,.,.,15,CASSLAGVENTEAFF,TGTGCCAGCAGTTTAGCAGGTGTGGAAAACACTGAAGCTTTCTTT
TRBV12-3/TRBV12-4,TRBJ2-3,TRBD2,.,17,CTSSLRLAGPHTDTQYF,TGTACCAGCAGTTTGAGGCTAGCGGGACCCCACACAGATACGCAGTATTTT
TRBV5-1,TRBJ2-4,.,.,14,CASSPGVAWSIQYF,TGCGCCAGCAGCCCCGGAGTGGCCTGGAGCATTCAGTACTTC
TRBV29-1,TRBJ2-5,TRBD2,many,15,CSVEVGTRWRETQYF,TGCAGCGTTGAAGTTGGGACTAGATGGAGAGAGACCCAGTACTTC
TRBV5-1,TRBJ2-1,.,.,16,CASSRAEGRSYNEQFF,TGCGCCAGCAGCCGTGCCGAAGGGCGGTCCTACAATGAGCAGTTCTTC
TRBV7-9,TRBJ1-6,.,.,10,CAISTGPLHF,TGTGCCATCAGTACCGGGCCCCTCCACTTT
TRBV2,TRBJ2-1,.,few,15,CASTVSGPSYNEQFF,TGTGCCAGCACCGTTAGCGGCCCGTCCTACAATGAGCAGTTCTTC
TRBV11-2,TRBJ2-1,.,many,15,CASSLGGGVYNEQFF,TGTGCCAGCAGCTTGGGAGGGGGCGTCTACAATGAGCAGTTCTTC
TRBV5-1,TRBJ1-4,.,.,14,CASSPGTNNEKLFF,TGCGCCAGCAGCCCGGGAACAAATAATGAAAAACTGTTTTTT
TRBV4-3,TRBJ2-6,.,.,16,CASSQDVGSGANVLTF,TGCGCCAGCAGCCAAGATGTGGGTTCTGGGGCCAACGTCCTGACTTTC
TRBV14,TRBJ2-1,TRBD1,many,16,CASALAEDRASNEQFF,TGTGCCAGCGCGTTAGCGGAGGACAGGGCCTCCAATGAGCAGTTCTTC
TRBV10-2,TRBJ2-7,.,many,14,CASKPGLSSYEQYF,TGCGCCAGCAAGCCGGGCCTGAGCTCCTACGAGCAGTACTTC